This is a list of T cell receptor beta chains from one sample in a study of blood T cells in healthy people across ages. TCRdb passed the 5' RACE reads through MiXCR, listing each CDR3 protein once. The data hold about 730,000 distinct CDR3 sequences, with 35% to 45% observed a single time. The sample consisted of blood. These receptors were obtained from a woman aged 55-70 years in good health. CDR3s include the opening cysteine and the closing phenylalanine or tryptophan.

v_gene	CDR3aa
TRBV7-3	CASSQCAEPRAYEQYF
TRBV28	CASSLITGSGEQYF
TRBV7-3	CASSPTQGIGSPLHF
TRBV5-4	CASSQTSGHYSNQPQHF
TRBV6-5	CASSYSQRGNNEQFF
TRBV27	CASSVDRGSYEQFF
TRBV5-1	CASSRTGKQETQYF
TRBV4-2	CASSPRDSTNEKLFF
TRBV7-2	CASSPLSDTQYF
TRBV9	CASSEGQAVNYGYTF
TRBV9	CASSVHIDNSPLHF
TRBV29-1	CSVEERGQVTGELFF
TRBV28	CASKTDSSYEQYF
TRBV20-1	CSARDFTGENSPLHF
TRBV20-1	CSAESPGQGGNEQFF
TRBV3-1	CASSQVLGGGLGETQYF
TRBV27	CASSYGDSYNEQYF
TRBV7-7	CASSLGPEVETQYF
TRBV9	CASSVEPSSLHEQYF
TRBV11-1	CASSLAGTPSNEQFF
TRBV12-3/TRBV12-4	CASSFDGPSSYEQYF
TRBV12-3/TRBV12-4	CASSPRKGSYGYTF
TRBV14	CASSRPGVNEKLFF
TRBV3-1	CARSQDRQGPYEQYF
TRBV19	CASLGTGSRQQFF
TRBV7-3	CASSLTPGGTGELFF
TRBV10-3	CAIRTGGGDEQYF
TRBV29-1	CSVEGGLAGSYNEQFF
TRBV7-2	CASSRLDTGELFF
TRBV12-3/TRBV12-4	CASSMTGDSYEQYF
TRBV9	CVSSARGLAGHEQFF
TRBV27	CASSLSGTAGYEQYF
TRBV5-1	CASSPTGRSGETQYF
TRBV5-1	CASSSTADGDTQYF
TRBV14	CASPQAGRPQHF
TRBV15	CATSRVVELVDEKLFF
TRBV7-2	CASSLRLAVTMSSSSNLNNEQFF
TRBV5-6	CASTNRDGSSGANVLTF
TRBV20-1	CSARDRAGFGSYNEQFF
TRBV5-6	CASRRRGDQETQYF
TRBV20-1	CSAIADTQYF
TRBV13	CASSFTVSRPQETQYF
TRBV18	CASSPPTATGGGEQYF
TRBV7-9	CASSPHGDSPLHF
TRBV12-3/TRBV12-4	CASSPRSALGVGTQYF
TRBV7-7	CASSSHTDTDTQYF
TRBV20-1	CRAPDVSYEQYF
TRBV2	CASSWDTQYF
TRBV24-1	CAISDQGNTQYF
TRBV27	CASSLSGYGYTF
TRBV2	CASNVGQVETQYF
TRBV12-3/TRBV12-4	CASSQAGLWEAFF
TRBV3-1	CASSLESIQETQYF
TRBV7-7	CASTTGFQETQYF
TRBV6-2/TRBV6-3	CASSYVGNYGYTF
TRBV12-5	CASLPRQGYTGELFF
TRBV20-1	CSAQNSMNTEAFF
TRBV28	CASSLGLAVPGTQYF
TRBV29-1	CSARGRQDQETQYF
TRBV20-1	CSASPGVGTEAFF